The source of this T cell receptor (beta chain) is a study of OX40 agonist ivuxolimab in advanced cancers. In the study overall: Ivuxolimab, an antibody that agonizes OX40 (CD134), was administered to the patients. Hepatocellular carcinoma, melanoma, renal cell or head and neck cancer occurred in dose-escalation patients. Study-level points and caveats: Low levels of normalized T-cell clonal expansion also appeared in some nonresponders.

The method was immunoSEQ multiplex PCR; TCRdb's version includes in-frame clones alone and lacks a portion of them. The sample has approximately 46,000 clones, over 60% seen once; the top ten hold about 2.6%. This CDR3 spans 14 amino acids. In germline, CDR1 is SGDLS, CDR2 YYNGEE. V was pared by 3 bases and J by 5 bases, with 14 bases between. As for this clone: Antigen: not known.

This chain uses TRBV9 with TRBJ2-5, with D possibly TRBD2 on 6 matching bases. Sample: CD4+ or CD8+ T cells sorted from blood, taken in a trial of the OX40 agonist ivuxolimab. The sequence came from an adult with an advanced solid tumor such as melanoma, head and neck, liver or kidney cancer. The CDR3 DNA is TGTGCCAGCAGCGCCGGAGGGCTAGTGGAGACCCAGTACTTC. Translated: CASSAGGLVETQYF.